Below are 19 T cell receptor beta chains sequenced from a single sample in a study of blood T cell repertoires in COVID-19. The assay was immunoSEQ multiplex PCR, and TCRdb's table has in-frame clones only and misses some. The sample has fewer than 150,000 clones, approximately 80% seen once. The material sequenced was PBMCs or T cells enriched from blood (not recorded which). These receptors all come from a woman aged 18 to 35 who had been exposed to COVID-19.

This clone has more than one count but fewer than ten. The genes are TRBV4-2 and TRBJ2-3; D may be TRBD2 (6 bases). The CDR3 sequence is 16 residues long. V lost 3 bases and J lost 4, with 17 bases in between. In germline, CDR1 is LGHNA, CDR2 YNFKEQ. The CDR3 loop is CASSQGRTGGPDTQYF. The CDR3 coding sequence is TGTGCCAGCAGCCAGGGACGGACTGGAGGGCCAGATACGCAGTATTTT.

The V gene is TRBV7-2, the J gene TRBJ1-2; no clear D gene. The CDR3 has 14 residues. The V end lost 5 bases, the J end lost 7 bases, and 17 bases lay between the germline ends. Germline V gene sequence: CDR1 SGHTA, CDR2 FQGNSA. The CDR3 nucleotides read TGTGCCAGCAGCCCGCAAGAGGGTTCTGGTGGCTACACCTTC. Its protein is CASSPQEGSGGYTF.

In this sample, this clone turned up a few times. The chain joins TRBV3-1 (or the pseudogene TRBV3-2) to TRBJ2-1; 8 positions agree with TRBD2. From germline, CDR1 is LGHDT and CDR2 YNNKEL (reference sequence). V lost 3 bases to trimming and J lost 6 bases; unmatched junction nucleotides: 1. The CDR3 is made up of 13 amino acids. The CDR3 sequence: CASSQSGSNEQFF. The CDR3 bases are TGTGCCAGCAGCCAGAGCGGGAGCAATGAGCAGTTCTTC.

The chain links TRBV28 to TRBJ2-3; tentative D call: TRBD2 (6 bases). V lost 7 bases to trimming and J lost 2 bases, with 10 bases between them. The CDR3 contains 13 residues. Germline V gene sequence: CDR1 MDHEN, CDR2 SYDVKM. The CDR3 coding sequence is TGTGCCAGCACCGGGACTCCCACAGATACGCAGTATTTT. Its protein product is CASTGTPTDTQYF.

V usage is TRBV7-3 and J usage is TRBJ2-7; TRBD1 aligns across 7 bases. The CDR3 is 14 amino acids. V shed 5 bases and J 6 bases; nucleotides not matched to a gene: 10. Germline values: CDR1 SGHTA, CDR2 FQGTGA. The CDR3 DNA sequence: TGTGCCAGCAGCGCCTATGGGACAGTCGCCGAGCAGTACTTC. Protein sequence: CASSAYGTVAEQYF.

CDR3 bases: TGTGCCAGTAGAGAAAACAGGGTTGGCAATCAGCCCCAGCATTTT. Translation gives CASRENRVGNQPQHF. V gene TRBV19 combines with J gene TRBJ1-5; weak D call: TRBD1 (6 bases). The CDR3 has 15 residues. The germline V gene has CDR1 LNHDA and CDR2 SQIVND (reference sequence). V was shortened by 6 bases and J by 2 bases, with 14 bases between the two germline ends.

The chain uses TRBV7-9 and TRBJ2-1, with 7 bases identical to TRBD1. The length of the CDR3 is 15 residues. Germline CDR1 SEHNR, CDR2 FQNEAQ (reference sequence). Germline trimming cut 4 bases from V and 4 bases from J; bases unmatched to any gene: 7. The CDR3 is CASSSPSGQYNEQFF. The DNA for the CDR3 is TGTGCCAGCAGCTCTCCGTCGGGACAGTACAATGAGCAGTTCTTC.

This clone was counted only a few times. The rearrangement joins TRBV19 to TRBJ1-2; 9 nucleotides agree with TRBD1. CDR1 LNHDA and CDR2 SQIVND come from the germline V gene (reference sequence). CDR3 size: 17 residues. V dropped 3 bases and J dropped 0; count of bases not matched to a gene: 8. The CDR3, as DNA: TGTGCCAGTAGTATGGGGACAGGGTGGACTACTAACTATGGCTACACCTTC. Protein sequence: CASSMGTGWTTNYGYTF.

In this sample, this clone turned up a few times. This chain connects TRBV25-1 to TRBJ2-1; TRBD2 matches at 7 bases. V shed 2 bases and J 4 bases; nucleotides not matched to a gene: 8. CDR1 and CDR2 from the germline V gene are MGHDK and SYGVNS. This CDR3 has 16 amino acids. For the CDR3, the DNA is TGTGCCAGCAGTGAAGGGGCTAGCGGAGTTTACAATGAGCAGTTCTTC. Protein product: CASSEGASGVYNEQFF.

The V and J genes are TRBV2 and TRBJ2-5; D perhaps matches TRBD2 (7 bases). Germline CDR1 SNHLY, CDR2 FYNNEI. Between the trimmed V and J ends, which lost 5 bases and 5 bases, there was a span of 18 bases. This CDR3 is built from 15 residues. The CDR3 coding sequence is TGTGCCAGCAGTCGGGACATAGCGGGCGGGGAGACCCAGTACTTC. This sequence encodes CASSRDIAGGETQYF.

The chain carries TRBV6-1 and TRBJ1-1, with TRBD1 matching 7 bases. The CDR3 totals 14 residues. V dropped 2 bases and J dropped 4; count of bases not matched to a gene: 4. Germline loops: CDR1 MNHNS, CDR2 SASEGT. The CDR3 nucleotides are TGTGCCAGCAGTGAAAAGACAGGGCCCACTGAAGCTTTCTTT. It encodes CASSEKTGPTEAFF.

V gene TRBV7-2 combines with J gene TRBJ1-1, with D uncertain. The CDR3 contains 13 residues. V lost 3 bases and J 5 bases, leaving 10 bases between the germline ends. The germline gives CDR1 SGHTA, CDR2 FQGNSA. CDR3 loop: CASSLGIWTEAFF. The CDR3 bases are TGTGCCAGCAGCTTGGGCATTTGGACTGAAGCTTTCTTT.

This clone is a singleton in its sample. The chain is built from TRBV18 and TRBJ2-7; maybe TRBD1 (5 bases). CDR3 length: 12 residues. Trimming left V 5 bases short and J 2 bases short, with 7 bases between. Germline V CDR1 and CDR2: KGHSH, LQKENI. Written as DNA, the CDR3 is TGTGCCAGCTCATCGGACACCTACGAGCAGTACTTC. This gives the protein CASSSDTYEQYF.

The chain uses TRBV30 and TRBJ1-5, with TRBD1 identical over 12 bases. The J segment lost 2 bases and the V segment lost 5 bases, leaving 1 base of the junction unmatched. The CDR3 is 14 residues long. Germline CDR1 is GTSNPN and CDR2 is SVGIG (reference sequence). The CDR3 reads CAWGTGGRNQPQHF. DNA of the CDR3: TGTGCCTGGGGGACAGGGGGCCGCAATCAGCCCCAGCATTTT.

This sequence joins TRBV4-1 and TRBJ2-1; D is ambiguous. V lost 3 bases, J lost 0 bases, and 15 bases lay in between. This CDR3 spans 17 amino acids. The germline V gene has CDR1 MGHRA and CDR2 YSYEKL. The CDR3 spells CASSQLPPPFSYNEQFF. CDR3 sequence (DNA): TGCGCCAGCAGCCAGCTACCTCCACCATTCTCCTACAATGAGCAGTTCTTC.

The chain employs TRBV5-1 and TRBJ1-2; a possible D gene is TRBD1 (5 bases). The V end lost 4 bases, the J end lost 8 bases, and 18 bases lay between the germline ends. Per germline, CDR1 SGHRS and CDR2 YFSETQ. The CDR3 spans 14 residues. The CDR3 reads CASSPNPGDGGYTF. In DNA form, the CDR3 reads TGCGCCAGCAGCCCAAACCCGGGGGACGGAGGCTACACCTTC.

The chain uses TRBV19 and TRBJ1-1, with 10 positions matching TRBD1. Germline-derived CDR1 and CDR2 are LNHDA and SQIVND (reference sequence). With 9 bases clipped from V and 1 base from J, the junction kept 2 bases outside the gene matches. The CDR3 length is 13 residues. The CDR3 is CASRDRGNTEAFF. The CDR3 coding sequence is TGTGCCAGCCGGGACAGGGGGAACACTGAAGCTTTCTTT. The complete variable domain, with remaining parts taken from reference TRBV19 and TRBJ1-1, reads DGGITQSPKYLFRKEGQNVTLSCEQNLNHDAMYWYRQDPGQGLRLIYYSQIVNDFQKGDIAEGYSVSREKKESFPLTVTSAQKNPTAFYLCASRDRGNTEAFFGQGTRLTVV.

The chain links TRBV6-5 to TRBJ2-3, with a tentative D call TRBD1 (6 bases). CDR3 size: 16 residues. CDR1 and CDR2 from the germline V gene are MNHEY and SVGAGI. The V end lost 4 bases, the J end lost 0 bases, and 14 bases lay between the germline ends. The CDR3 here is CASSFKARGSTDTQYF. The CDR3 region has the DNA TGTGCCAGCAGTTTCAAGGCGAGGGGGAGCACAGATACGCAGTATTTT.

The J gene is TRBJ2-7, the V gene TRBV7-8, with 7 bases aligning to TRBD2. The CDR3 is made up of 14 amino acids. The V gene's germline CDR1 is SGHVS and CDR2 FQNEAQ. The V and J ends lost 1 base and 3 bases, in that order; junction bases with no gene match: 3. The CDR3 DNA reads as TGTGCCAGCAGCTTAGTGGGCGGGAGCTACGAGCAGTACTTC. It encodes CASSLVGGSYEQYF.